Included here is one TCR beta chain sequence, with context. Its antigen remains unidentified. V was trimmed by 1 base and J by 8 bases, leaving 19 bases between them. The CDR3 is made up of 16 amino acids. The germline V gene has CDR1 MNHEY and CDR2 SMNVEV (reference sequence). The sample belongs to a study of OX40 agonist ivuxolimab in advanced cancers. The overall study: Having had anti-PD-1, anti-PD-L1 or anti-CTLA-4 therapy before was allowed, and around 39% had some.

Some clones are missing from TCRdb's copy, which holds only in-frame ones; the method was immunoSEQ multiplex PCR. Of 30,000 or so clones listed, 90% are singletons. Study outcomes and limitations: Doses of 0.1 to 3.0 mg/kg were accompanied by clonal expansion of CD4+ and CD8+ blood T cells by week 6. Antigen specificity of clonally expanded peripheral T cells was not established. Expanded clones tended on average to be more numerous among CD8+ T cells than CD4+.

The source was CD4+ or CD8+ T cells sorted from blood, collected in a trial of the OX40 agonist ivuxolimab. The chain employs TRBV27 and TRBJ2-3, with D possibly TRBD1 on 6 matching bases. The origin of this receptor is an adult with an advanced solid tumor such as melanoma, head and neck, liver or kidney cancer. The CDR3 reads CASSLYIRDINGTQYF. CDR3 DNA sequence: TGTGCCAGCAGTTTATACATCCGGGACATCAACGGTACGCAGTATTTT.